The 23 T cell receptor beta chains reported below all come from one sample, sequenced in a study of blood T cells in healthy people across ages (dated by TCRdb to the mid-2010s). Libraries were made using 5' RACE. Sequencing used an Illumina HiSeq 2500. The second PCR ran for roughly 7 to 12 cycles and used a J-beta primer mix along with a sample-barcoded 5' primer. TCRdb passed the public sequencing reads through fastp at Q25 and MiXCR, retaining productive beta sequences. Entries that share a CDR3 protein sequence are merged under the most common genes and DNA. The sample contains 780,000 or so distinct CDR3 sequences, 20% to 25% of them found a single time. The ten largest clones take up 3% to 4% of the sample. The data were also submitted as part of a second study, on T cells of mothers and their children.

The sequencing sample was made of blood. Receptors originate from a boy aged 10-17 years in good health.

J is TRBJ1-1 and V is TRBV29-1; TRBD1 might be the D (6 bases). Trimming took 5 bases from V and 11 from J, leaving 15 bases between them. The germline V gene encodes CDR1 SQVTM and CDR2 ANQGSEA. This CDR3 contains 11 residues. The CDR3: CSVHSGGAAFF. Written as DNA, the CDR3 is TGCAGCGTTCATTCCGGGGGGGCGGCTTTCTTT.

This clonotype occurred a few times. The junction does not match germline at one end; this may be a read error. The chain uses TRBV11-1 and TRBJ2-2; D not certain. Germline V gene lookup returns CDR1 SGHAT and CDR2 FQDESV (reference sequence). The CDR3 sequence is 12 residues long. The CDR3: CASSLLTRELFF. In DNA form, the CDR3 reads TGTGCCAGCAGCTTACTCACCAGGGAGCTGTTTTTT. The whole variable domain, filled in from reference TRBV11-1 and TRBJ2-2, reads EAEVAQSPRYKITEKSQAVAFWCDPISGHATLYWYRQILGQGPELLVQFQDESVVDDSQLPKDRFSAERLKGVDSTLKIQPAELGDSAMYLCASSLLTRELFFGEGSRLTVL.

The chain recombines TRBV6-4 with TRBJ2-3; 7 bases agree with TRBD1. This CDR3 comprises 14 residues. Per the germline V gene, CDR1 is MRHNA and CDR2 is SNTAGT. Losses at the gene ends were 4 bases for V and 3 bases for J; bases not matched to a gene: 4. The CDR3 sequence is CASSAGGRTDTQYF. CDR3 in DNA: TGTGCCAGCAGTGCAGGGGGTAGGACAGATACGCAGTATTTT.

This clonotype was seen more than once but under ten times. This chain connects TRBV5-1 to TRBJ1-2, with TRBD1 as a possible D gene (5 bases). Between the trimmed V and J ends, which lost 0 bases and 5 bases, there was a span of 14 bases. The CDR3 contains 15 residues. CDR1 is SGHRS, CDR2 YFSETQ, per germline. The CDR3 nucleotides are TGCGCCAGCAGCTTGGAGGCAGGGCGGGGGTATGGCTACACCTTC. It codes for CASSLEAGRGYGYTF.

CDR3 sequence: CSVDETAGAEAFF. CDR3 nucleotide sequence: TGCAGCGTTGACGAGACAGCTGGGGCTGAAGCTTTCTTT. The chain combines TRBV29-1 with TRBJ1-1; a possible D gene is TRBD1 (5 bases). Trimming stripped 3 bases from V and 6 bases from J, with 14 bases between. The CDR3 extends over 13 amino acids. The germline V gene encodes CDR1 SQVTM and CDR2 ANQGSEA.

Turning to this clonotype: A read error may produce the germline difference seen at one junction end. J is TRBJ2-5 and V is TRBV12-5, with D perhaps TRBD1 or TRBD2 (6 bases each). This CDR3 is built from 17 residues. Germline V gives CDR1 LGHNT, CDR2 FRNRAP. CDR3 residues: CASGLGRSKGGQETQYF. In DNA form, the CDR3 reads TGTGCTAGTGGTTTGGGGCGGAGCAAGGGGGGACAAGAGACTCAGTACTTC.

J is TRBJ2-5 and V is TRBV9; maybe TRBD1 (6 bases). The length of the CDR3 is 15 residues. Trimming shortened V by 0 bases and J by 4 bases, and 13 bases separated the two germline ends. Germline V lookup: CDR1 SGDLS, CDR2 YYNGEE. The CDR3 DNA reads TGTGCCAGCAGCGTAGGGGGGCCCACGCGAGAGACCCAGTACTTC. This gives the protein CASSVGGPTRETQYF.

The sample holds a few counts of this clonotype. The J gene is TRBJ2-5, the V gene TRBV28; the match to TRBD2 covers 14 bases. There are 16 residues in the CDR3. Per germline, CDR1 MDHEN and CDR2 SYDVKM. Unmatched junction bases numbered 7, after V lost 3 bases and J lost 7 bases. DNA for the CDR3: TGTGCCAGCAGTTTTGGGGGACTAGCGGGGGTAGGGACCCAGTACTTC. Protein product: CASSFGGLAGVGTQYF.

The CDR3 DNA is TGTGCCAGCAGTCTCCCACCCGACAGATTGTGGTACTTC. The encoded protein is CASSLPPDRLWYF. The rearrangement uses TRBV2 and TRBJ2-7; perhaps TRBD1 as D (5 bases). V lost 5 bases and J lost 12, with 20 bases in between. This CDR3 has 13 residues. CDR1 and CDR2 from the germline V gene are SNHLY and FYNNEI.

This clonotype has ten or more counts. The J gene is TRBJ2-7, the V gene TRBV5-5; a possible D gene is TRBD1 (5 bases). Germline lookup yields CDR1 SGHKS and CDR2 YYEKEE (reference sequence). The CDR3 extends over 13 amino acids. The V gene lost 2 bases and the J gene lost 3 bases, with 9 bases spanning the gap. DNA of the CDR3: TGTGCCAGCAGCTTCAGGGATCTCTACGAGCAGTACTTC. Amino acids: CASSFRDLYEQYF.

This sequence joins TRBV19 and TRBJ1-1; the D is unclear. The CDR3 sequence is 14 residues long. Germline V gene lookup returns CDR1 LNHDA and CDR2 SQIVND (reference sequence). V was pared by 7 bases and J by 0 bases, with 12 bases between. CDR3 bases: TGTGCCAGTACCTATAGGACGGTGAACACTGAAGCTTTCTTT. Amino acid sequence: CASTYRTVNTEAFF.

The genes are TRBV7-2 and TRBJ2-3, with a tentative D call TRBD2 (5 bases). The CDR3 spans 14 residues. Trimming stripped 5 bases from V and 4 bases from J, with 13 bases between. Germline lookup yields CDR1 SGHTA and CDR2 FQGNSA. The CDR3 region is CASSTTRLPDTQYF. In nucleotides, the CDR3 is TGTGCCAGCAGCACAACCCGACTACCAGATACGCAGTATTTT.

The CDR3 DNA sequence: TGTGCCATCAGTGAGCCCGTAGCGGGGTCCTACGAGCAGTACTTC. Translating gives CAISEPVAGSYEQYF. This sequence joins TRBV10-3 and TRBJ2-7; 8 bases line up with TRBD2. CDR1 and CDR2 (germline): ENHRY, SYGVKD. V lost 2 bases to trimming and J lost 1 base; unmatched junction nucleotides: 4. The CDR3 consists of 15 residues.

This clonotype was seen a handful of times. This chain connects TRBV11-2 to TRBJ2-7; D assignment may be TRBD1 or TRBD2 (5 bases each). Germline-derived CDR1 and CDR2 are SGHAT and FQNNGV. V was clipped by 6 bases and J by 2 bases, with 8 bases between them. This CDR3 has 12 residues. In nucleotides, the CDR3 is TGTGCCAGCAGAAGGGGAGCCTACGAGCAGTACTTC. This sequence encodes CASRRGAYEQYF.

The gene calls are TRBV5-5 and TRBJ2-5; 10 bases are a match to TRBD1. This CDR3 comprises 16 residues. CDR1 and CDR2 (germline): SGHKS, YYEKEE (reference sequence). V shed 2 bases, J shed 5 bases, and the junction held 9 bases outside the gene matches. CDR3 coding DNA: TGTGCCAGCAGCTTTAGGCGGGACAGGGGTGAGGAGACCCAGTACTTC. Protein: CASSFRRDRGEETQYF.

The J gene is TRBJ2-1, the V gene TRBV12-3 or TRBV12-4, with 8 bases identical to TRBD2. This CDR3 has 16 residues. The V segment lost 4 bases and the J segment 2 bases; nucleotides outside the gene matches: 7. CDR3 sequence (DNA): TGTGCCAGCAGTTCCTATAGCGGGGAGGCCTACAATGAGCAGTTCTTC. Translation: CASSSYSGEAYNEQFF.

Comment on this clonotype: One junction end disagrees with the germline gene, perhaps due to a read error. V gene TRBV4-1 combines with J gene TRBJ2-7, with 8 bases that match TRBD1. Germline assignment: CDR1 MGHRA and CDR2 YSYEKL. The CDR3 spans 12 residues. Here the CDR3 reads CASSQDRGEQYF. The CDR3 nucleotides are TGTGCCAGCTCACAAGACAGGGGCGAGCAGTACTTC.

Only a few counts were recorded for this clonotype. This chain joins TRBV7-2 and TRBJ2-7; 9 nucleotides line up with TRBD1. Germline trimming cut 3 bases from V and 3 bases from J; bases unmatched to any gene: 9. This CDR3 contains 16 residues. Germline V gives CDR1 SGHTA, CDR2 FQGNSA. This chain's CDR3 is CASSFDSGTGLYEQYF. The CDR3 nucleotides are TGTGCCAGCAGCTTCGACTCCGGGACAGGGCTCTACGAGCAGTACTTC.

The chain is built from TRBV29-1 and TRBJ2-3; D is perhaps TRBD2 (6 bases). The CDR3 is 15 residues long. Looked up from germline, CDR1 is SQVTM and CDR2 is ANQGSEA. The DNA for the CDR3 is TGCACCACCTATGGGGGGACCGACGCCGCAGATACGCAGTATTTT. This codes for CTTYGGTDAADTQYF.

This clonotype appeared a few times. This chain joins TRBV20-1 and TRBJ2-5; 7 bases map to TRBD2. The CDR3 loop spans 14 amino acids. Germline V gene data show CDR1 as DFQATT and CDR2 as SNEGSKA (reference sequence). The trim removed 6 bases at V and 2 bases at J, leaving 9 bases unmatched. CDR3 in amino acids: CSAKSSGLQETQYF. Here the CDR3 DNA reads TGCAGTGCAAAAAGTAGCGGGCTTCAAGAGACCCAGTACTTC.

V and J are TRBV20-1 and TRBJ2-5; D might be TRBD1 (6 bases). V lost 5 bases and J lost 0, with 16 bases in between. CDR3 length: 15 amino acids. The V gene's germline CDR1 is DFQATT and CDR2 SNEGSKA (reference sequence). The CDR3 here is CSAPQRQGYQETQYF. The CDR3 coding sequence is TGCAGTGCTCCTCAGCGGCAGGGGTACCAAGAGACCCAGTACTTC.

The CDR3 nucleotides read TGTGCCAGCAGCTTAGTTTCGGTGGATGGGGGGGGCCCATTCCATGAGCAGTTCTTC. Translated: CASSLVSVDGGGPFHEQFF. This chain links TRBV11-2 with TRBJ2-7; tentatively, D is TRBD2 (7 bases). The J call may be faulty, since TRBJ2-1 better matches the DNA end. The CDR3 runs to 19 residues. Germline V gene lookup returns CDR1 SGHAT and CDR2 FQNNGV.

The table lists this clonotype with many counts. The chain combines TRBV4-1 with TRBJ1-1; D gene unclear. The CDR3 sequence is 13 residues long. Deletions cut 0 bases from V and 4 bases from J, with 6 bases between. The germline V gene encodes CDR1 MGHRA and CDR2 YSYEKL. CDR3 protein: CASSQDVFTEAFF. As DNA, the CDR3 is TGCGCCAGCAGCCAAGATGTCTTCACTGAAGCTTTCTTT.